Presented here are 3 T cell receptor beta chains from one specimen sequenced in a study of cytomegalovirus exposure and HLA in healthy donors. Both 60 Vbeta primers and 13 Jbeta primers went into the PCR. This table comes from immunoSEQ multiplex PCR, and its TCRdb copy is limited to in-frame clones, with some not included. This table has about 140,000 clones, approximately 70% appearing once. Sequencing was carried out using PBMCs. The receptors were gathered from a woman aged 60-75 years in good health and CMV-seronegative.

V and J are TRBV6-6 and TRBJ1-2; TRBD1 matches at 7 bases. Trimming removed 7 bases from V and 1 base from J; junction bases left unmatched: 6. The length of the CDR3 is 14 residues. Germline V gives CDR1 MNHNY, CDR2 SVGAGI (reference sequence). CDR3: CASTEGAYNYGYTF. The CDR3 region has the DNA TGTGCCAGCACCGAGGGGGCCTATAACTATGGCTACACCTTC.

The V and J genes are TRBV7-9 and TRBJ2-2; 11 bases agree with TRBD1. Trimming at V came to 2 bases and at J to 6 bases, leaving 8 bases not matched to a gene. This CDR3 comprises 17 residues. Germline V gene data show CDR1 as SEHNR and CDR2 as FQNEAQ (reference sequence). The chain's CDR3 is CASSLFAGTGGSGELFF. CDR3 bases: TGTGCCAGCAGCTTATTCGCCGGGACAGGGGGGTCCGGGGAGCTGTTTTTT.

The chain joins TRBV7-2 to TRBJ2-1; the match to TRBD2 covers 8 bases. CDR1 is SGHTA and CDR2 is FQGNSA in the germline V gene. The CDR3 consists of 14 residues. Trimming removed 5 bases from V and 3 bases from J; junction bases left unmatched: 3. Here the CDR3 reads CASSPTSGYNEQFF. CDR3 sequence (DNA): TGTGCCAGCAGCCCTACTAGCGGCTACAATGAGCAGTTCTTC.